This T cell receptor beta chain stems from a study of cytomegalovirus exposure and HLA in healthy donors. A multiplex PCR was run with 60 Vbeta primers and 13 Jbeta primers. The table came from immunoSEQ multiplex PCR; TCRdb's copy has only in-frame clones and leaves some out. This table holds fewer than 200,000 clones, approximately 80% found once. Germline loops: CDR1 SQVTM, CDR2 ANQGSEA. CDR3 length: 11 amino acids. The sample consisted of PBMCs. The sequence derives from a woman aged 18 to 35 in good health and CMV-seronegative. V is TRBV29-1 and J is TRBJ2-1; TRBD1 matches 7 bases. For the CDR3, the DNA is TGCACGATACAGGGGAACAATGAGCAGTTCTTC. This codes for CTIQGNNEQFF.